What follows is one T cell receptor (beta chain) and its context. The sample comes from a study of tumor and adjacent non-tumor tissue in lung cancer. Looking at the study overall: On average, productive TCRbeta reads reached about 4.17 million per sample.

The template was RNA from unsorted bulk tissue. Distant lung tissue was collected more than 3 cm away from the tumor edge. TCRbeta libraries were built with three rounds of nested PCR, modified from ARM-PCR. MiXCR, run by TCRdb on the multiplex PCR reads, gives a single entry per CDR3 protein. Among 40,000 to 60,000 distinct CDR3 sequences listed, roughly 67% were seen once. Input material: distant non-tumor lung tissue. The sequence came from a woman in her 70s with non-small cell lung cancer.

The CDR3: CSVEYCESNEQFF. In nucleotides, the CDR3 is TGCAGCGTTGAGTATTGCGAGAGCAATGAGCAGTTCTTC. The V and J genes are TRBV29-1 and TRBJ2-1; D not certain. Germline V CDR1 and CDR2: SQVTM, ANQGSEA. This CDR3 spans 13 amino acids. Deletions cut 3 bases from V and 6 bases from J, with 12 bases between.